This record concerns one T cell receptor beta chain sequence. Repertoires were generated with immunoSEQ multiplex PCR, while TCRdb's copy carries only in-frame clones and drops some. The sample shows approximately 150,000 clones, over 75% of them seen only once. The data originate from a study of T cell responses to AZD1222 COVID-19 vaccine. The CDR3 spans 16 residues. Per the germline V gene, CDR1 is LGHDT and CDR2 is YNNKEL (reference sequence). V was clipped by 4 bases and J by 2 bases, with 17 bases between them. The J gene is TRBJ1-1, the V gene TRBV3-1 (or the pseudogene TRBV3-2); a possible D gene is TRBD1 (6 bases). The TCR was taken from an adult in good health. The source material was peripheral blood, sampled on day 0 of AZD1222 vaccination. The CDR3 nucleotides are TGTGCCAGCAGCCTAAGGGCAGGGGTTCTCAACACTGAAGCTTTCTTT. It specifies CASSLRAGVLNTEAFF.